This T cell receptor (beta chain) was captured by sequencing in a study of beta chain features in type 1 diabetes. V dropped 0 bases and J dropped 3 bases, with 12 bases sitting between them. This CDR3 has 15 residues. Germline values: CDR1 LGHNA, CDR2 YSLEER. Expressed TCRB transcripts got sequenced, as all isolated RNA was reverse transcribed. Clones were read by immunoSEQ multiplex PCR, and TCRdb kept only the in-frame ones, dropping some. The table includes 900,000 or so clones, roughly 15% detected once. The specimen sequenced was naive CD4+ T cells from blood. This TCR was recovered from a woman between 18 and 29 years old in good health. This chain links TRBV4-3 with TRBJ2-7; no reliable D call. CDR3 amino acids: CASSQEFPRFYEQYF. The DNA of the CDR3 is TGCGCCAGCAGCCAAGAGTTTCCCAGGTTCTACGAGCAGTACTTC.